Below are 32 T cell receptor beta chains sequenced from a single sample in a study of blood T cell repertoires in COVID-19. The protocol was immunoSEQ multiplex PCR, while the TCRdb copy is restricted to in-frame clones and leaves out a portion. The table lists about 320,000 clones, roughly 85% of them singletons. Sequenced sample: peripheral blood. These receptors originate from a human donor in a cohort sampled during active COVID-19.

V is TRBV30 and J is TRBJ1-2, with D perhaps TRBD1 (5 bases). The CDR3 runs 13 residues. The V end was cut by 0 bases, the J end by 8 bases, with 13 bases between. Germline V gene lookup returns CDR1 GTSNPN and CDR2 SVGIG (reference sequence). Here the CDR3 reads CAWSVWTQKGYTF. The CDR3 DNA is TGTGCCTGGAGTGTGTGGACACAGAAAGGCTACACCTTC.

The chain uses TRBV30 and TRBJ2-1; perhaps TRBD1 as D (5 bases). The germline CDR1 and CDR2 sequences are GTSNPN and SVGIG (reference sequence). V was cut by 0 bases and J by 10 bases, with 13 bases left in between. The CDR3 length is 13 residues. The CDR3 spells CAWSVRRAGEQFF. CDR3 bases: TGTGCCTGGAGTGTACGAAGGGCAGGGGAGCAGTTCTTC.

This chain uses TRBV2 with TRBJ1-2, with D tentatively TRBD1 (5 bases). CDR3 length: 14 amino acids. Trimming took off 2 bases at V and 8 bases at J, with 15 bases between the two ends. In germline, CDR1 is SNHLY, CDR2 FYNNEI. CDR3 amino acids: CASSEFQGLGGYTF. The DNA of the CDR3 is TGTGCCAGCAGTGAATTTCAGGGTTTGGGAGGCTACACCTTC. Filled out from reference TRBV2 and TRBJ1-2, the complete variable domain reads EPEVTQTPSHQVTQMGQEVILRCVPISNHLYFYWYRQILGQKVEFLVSFYNNEISEKSEIFDDQFSVERPDGSNFTLKIRSTKLEDSAMYFCASSEFQGLGGYTFGSGTRLTVV.

The chain couples TRBV29-1 to TRBJ2-1, with D hard to call. CDR3 length: 14 amino acids. CDR1 SQVTM and CDR2 ANQGSEA come from the germline V gene. V shed 4 bases and J shed 1 base, with 11 bases lying between them. The CDR3 sequence: CSVGGFVSYNEQFF. CDR3 in DNA: TGCAGCGTTGGCGGATTCGTTTCCTACAATGAGCAGTTCTTC.

CDR3 in DNA: TGTGCCAGCAGTGAGGGGAGGGGGTTGGCCAACGTCCTGACTTTC. Translation: CASSEGRGLANVLTF. The chain is built from TRBV6-4 and TRBJ2-6; a weak D match, TRBD2 (7 bases). Germline values: CDR1 MRHNA, CDR2 SNTAGT. The CDR3 has 15 residues. V was pared by 3 bases and J by 6 bases, with 12 bases between.

This clone appeared once. V is TRBV19 and J is TRBJ1-6; 8 nucleotides agree with TRBD1. V shed 6 bases and J 9 bases; nucleotides not matched to a gene: 4. There are 13 residues in the CDR3. CDR1 LNHDA and CDR2 SQIVND come from the germline V gene (reference sequence). Written as DNA, the CDR3 is TGTGCCAGTAGGCCACAGGGGGTTTCACCCCTCCACTTT. It is translated as CASRPQGVSPLHF.

The chain joins TRBV6-1 to TRBJ1-3, with D unresolved. Germline V gene data show CDR1 as MNHNS and CDR2 as SASEGT. This CDR3 spans 16 amino acids. Trimming pared 2 bases from V and 0 bases from J, leaving 11 bases between. CDR3 DNA sequence: TGTGCCAGCAGTGAACGGTATAAAAGCTCTGGAAACACCATATATTTT. Translation gives CASSERYKSSGNTIYF.

This chain links TRBV5-1 with TRBJ2-1, with a possible D match to TRBD1 (5 bases). Per the germline V gene, CDR1 is SGHRS and CDR2 is YFSETQ. With 2 bases removed from V and 7 bases from J, the gap between germline ends came to 7 bases. The CDR3 extends over 12 amino acids. CDR3 amino acids: CASSFSGNEQFF. The CDR3 nucleotides read TGCGCCAGCAGCTTTTCAGGGAATGAGCAGTTCTTC.

V and J are TRBV19 and TRBJ2-6; 10 nucleotides match TRBD1. After removal of 7 bases from V and 0 bases from J, the junction contained 6 bases not matched to a gene. CDR1 and CDR2 (germline): LNHDA, SQIVND (reference sequence). The length of the CDR3 is 17 residues. Here the CDR3 reads CASIRDRGSSGANVLTF. The DNA of the CDR3 is TGTGCCAGTATCCGGGACAGGGGCAGCTCTGGGGCCAACGTCCTGACTTTC.

In its sample, this clone was seen once. This rearrangement joins TRBV30 to TRBJ2-6, with 7 bases fitting TRBD1. CDR1 GTSNPN and CDR2 SVGIG come from the germline V gene (reference sequence). This CDR3 spans 15 amino acids. With 4 bases clipped from V and 4 bases from J, the junction kept 7 bases outside the gene matches. The CDR3 nucleotides are TGTGCCTGGATGACAGGGTTCGGCGGGGCCAACGTCCTGACTTTC. Translated: CAWMTGFGGANVLTF. The whole variable domain, remainder taken from reference TRBV30 and TRBJ2-6, is SQTIHQWPATLVQPVGSPLSLECTVEGTSNPNLYWYRQAAGRGLQLLFYSVGIGQISSEVPQNLSASRPQDRQFILSSKKLLLSDSGFYLCAWMTGFGGANVLTFGAGSRLTVL.

This chain uses TRBV9 with TRBJ1-6; perhaps TRBD1 as D (5 bases). This CDR3 has 13 residues. The V end was cut by 7 bases, the J end by 7 bases, with 12 bases between. Germline loops: CDR1 SGDLS, CDR2 YYNGEE. CDR3 in amino acids: CASGDGGNSPLHF. Here the CDR3 DNA reads TGTGCCAGCGGGGACGGGGGGAATTCACCCCTCCACTTT.

This clone was detected a few times. This chain connects TRBV4-2 to TRBJ1-2, with D possibly being TRBD1 (5 bases). Trimming left V 4 bases short and J 4 bases short, with 13 bases between. The germline CDR1 and CDR2 sequences are LGHNA and YNFKEQ. The CDR3 runs to 14 residues. CDR3 sequence reads: CASSPQSGLYGYTF. The CDR3 coding sequence is TGTGCCAGCAGCCCTCAGTCAGGGCTCTATGGCTACACCTTC.

The chain uses TRBV6-5 and TRBJ1-3; no clear D gene. The germline CDR1 and CDR2 sequences are MNHEY and SVGAGI. Trimming shortened V by 6 bases and J by 3 bases, and 12 bases separated the two germline ends. This CDR3 contains 14 residues. The CDR3 DNA reads TGTGCCAGCAGCTACAACGGGTATGGAAACACCATATATTTT. It is translated as CASSYNGYGNTIYF.

The sample holds one count of this clone. V usage is TRBV6-6 and J usage is TRBJ1-2, with 9 bases that match TRBD1. Germline CDR1 reads MNHNY; CDR2 reads SVGAGI (reference sequence). The CDR3 loop spans 13 amino acids. The V and J ends lost 7 bases and 8 bases, in that order; junction bases with no gene match: 8. Here the CDR3 reads CASTHRGREGYTF. The CDR3 DNA sequence: TGTGCCAGCACTCACAGGGGGCGCGAAGGCTACACCTTC.

The V and J genes are TRBV5-1 and TRBJ1-2; a possible D gene is TRBD1 (6 bases). Looked up from germline, CDR1 is SGHRS and CDR2 is YFSETQ. Trimming left V 1 base short and J 2 bases short, with 9 bases between. This CDR3 region has 14 residues. In nucleotides, the CDR3 is TGCGCCAGCAGCTTGACAGGGAAGAACTATGGCTACACCTTC. It codes for CASSLTGKNYGYTF.

V is TRBV5-8 and J is TRBJ2-7, with 8 positions matching TRBD1. Germline CDR1 and CDR2: SGHTS and YDEGEE. CDR3 size: 14 residues. V was pared by 0 bases and J by 4 bases, with 3 bases of the junction left unmatched. The CDR3 nucleotides are TGTGCCAGCAGCTTGGACGACAGGGGTTACGAGCAGTACTTC. Translating gives CASSLDDRGYEQYF.

V gene TRBV19 combines with J gene TRBJ2-7, with a weak D call TRBD2 (6 bases). The CDR3 is made up of 14 amino acids. Trimming shortened V by 3 bases and J by 0 bases, and 9 bases separated the two germline ends. Germline CDR1 and CDR2: LNHDA and SQIVND (reference sequence). CDR3 sequence reads: CASSISGSSYEQYF. DNA of the CDR3: TGTGCCAGTAGTATCTCCGGGAGCTCCTACGAGCAGTACTTC.

The rearrangement links TRBV11-2 to TRBJ2-1; TRBD1 aligns across 7 bases. The ends lost 5 bases at V and 8 bases at J; junction bases unmatched: 9. CDR1 is SGHAT, CDR2 FQNNGV, per germline. The CDR3 spans 14 residues. Written as DNA, the CDR3 is TGTGCCAGCAGCCCAGGACAGGCCTTCGATGAGCAGTTCTTC. It is translated as CASSPGQAFDEQFF.

V and J are TRBV10-3 and TRBJ1-1, with TRBD1 matching 7 bases. CDR1 and CDR2 (germline): ENHRY, SYGVKD. The CDR3 consists of 12 residues. V trimming: 6 bases; J trimming: 11 bases; junction bases outside the gene matches: 9. This CDR3 is CAISAGGGDAFF. The CDR3 nucleotides read TGTGCCATCAGCGCGGGAGGGGGCGATGCTTTCTTT.

The table lists this clone with a few counts. The V and J genes are TRBV4-1 and TRBJ2-7; 9 bases are shared with TRBD1. Germline CDR1 reads MGHRA; CDR2 reads YSYEKL. Unmatched junction bases numbered 12, after V lost 4 bases and J lost 5 bases. The CDR3 has 16 amino acids. CDR3 nucleotides: TGCGCCAGCAGCCTTACCACAGGACAGGGGCGGGACGAGCAGTACTTC. Translation: CASSLTTGQGRDEQYF.

J is TRBJ1-2 and V is TRBV29-1, with TRBD1 matching over 10 bases. Germline CDR1 SQVTM, CDR2 ANQGSEA. The V and J ends lost 6 bases and 1 base, in that order; junction bases with no gene match: 8. The CDR3 is 15 residues long. The DNA for the CDR3 is TGCAGCGTGCGAACGGACAGGGGGGTTAACTATGGCTACACCTTC. Its protein product is CSVRTDRGVNYGYTF.

The chain uses TRBV7-9 and TRBJ2-1; 8 bases line up with TRBD2. V lost 5 bases to trimming and J lost 6 bases; unmatched junction nucleotides: 12. In germline, CDR1 is SEHNR, CDR2 FQNEAQ (reference sequence). The CDR3 has 16 amino acids. CDR3 amino acids: CASSPRGSGASNEQFF. The DNA for the CDR3 is TGTGCCAGCAGCCCCCGGGGTAGCGGGGCGAGCAATGAGCAGTTCTTC.

This sequence joins TRBV6-6 and TRBJ2-5, with unresolved D. This CDR3 has 11 amino acids. CDR1 and CDR2 (germline): MNHNY, SVGAGI (reference sequence). V dropped 6 bases and J dropped 5 bases, with 7 bases sitting between them. The CDR3 spells CASSRYETQYF. The CDR3 DNA follows: TGTGCCAGCAGCCGGTATGAGACCCAGTACTTC.

The V and J genes are TRBV4-1 and TRBJ2-7; 7 positions agree with TRBD1. Germline CDR1 reads MGHRA; CDR2 reads YSYEKL. V trimming: 0 bases; J trimming: 2 bases; junction bases outside the gene matches: 10. The CDR3 extends over 17 amino acids. CDR3 sequence: CASSQETRLTGPYEQYF. The CDR3 region has the DNA TGCGCCAGCAGCCAAGAGACGAGGTTGACAGGGCCCTACGAGCAGTACTTC.

The rearrangement joins TRBV7-9 to TRBJ1-4, with D possibly matching TRBD1 (5 bases). From germline, CDR1 is SEHNR and CDR2 FQNEAQ (reference sequence). V lost 4 bases to trimming and J lost 5 bases, with 14 bases between them. The CDR3 has 15 amino acids. In DNA form, the CDR3 reads TGTGCCAGCAGCTCACCGGGACTGATAAATGAAAAACTGTTTTTT. It specifies CASSSPGLINEKLFF.

This clone was observed a single time. The chain is built from TRBV24-1 and TRBJ1-2; D perhaps matches TRBD1 (5 bases). CDR1 is KGHDR, CDR2 SFDVKD, per germline. V gave up 3 bases and J gave up 2 bases, with 9 bases separating them. CDR3 size: 14 residues. The CDR3 here is CATSDATDNYGYTF. The CDR3 coding sequence is TGTGCCACCAGTGATGCGACAGACAACTATGGCTACACCTTC.

The V and J genes are TRBV7-3 and TRBJ2-3; maybe TRBD2 (5 bases). Trimming pared 2 bases from V and 5 bases from J, leaving 14 bases between. This CDR3 contains 15 residues. Germline lookup yields CDR1 SGHTA and CDR2 FQGTGA. The CDR3 protein is CASSLGSLAVDTQYF. CDR3 sequence (DNA): TGTGCCAGCAGCTTAGGAAGCCTAGCAGTAGATACGCAGTATTTT.

The chain has TRBV14 and TRBJ2-5; D is perhaps TRBD2 (5 bases). Deletions cut 3 bases from V and 2 bases from J, with 19 bases between. Germline V gene data show CDR1 as SGHDN and CDR2 as FVKESK. The CDR3 is 17 residues long. CDR3: CASSHRALTRTQETQYF. CDR3 bases: TGTGCCAGCAGCCACCGAGCTCTTACGAGGACTCAAGAGACCCAGTACTTC.

V is TRBV27 and J is TRBJ2-3; D may be TRBD1 (6 bases). Germline assignment: CDR1 MNHEY and CDR2 SMNVEV (reference sequence). The CDR3 extends over 16 amino acids. V lost 6 bases and J 7 bases, leaving 23 bases between the germline ends. The CDR3 bases are TGTGCCAGCAGACCCCTTGGCCAGGGGAAGGATTATACGCAGTATTTT. This codes for CASRPLGQGKDYTQYF.

The rearrangement links TRBV7-2 to TRBJ2-5, with 15 bases fitting TRBD2. The CDR3 has 17 amino acids. CDR1 is SGHTA and CDR2 is FQGNSA in the germline V gene. V lost 5 bases, J lost 4 bases, and 8 bases stayed unmatched. CDR3 coding DNA: TGTGCCAGCAGCCCCCCGGGACTAGCGGGGGGAACAGAGACCCAGTACTTC. The encoded protein is CASSPPGLAGGTETQYF.

V is TRBV5-6 and J is TRBJ2-3; no clear D. The germline CDR1 and CDR2 sequences are SGHDT and YYEEEE. Trimming removed 4 bases at V and 4 bases at J, with 7 bases between. This CDR3 is 12 amino acids long. The CDR3 region has the DNA TGTGCCAGCAGCGGGCAAGCAGATACGCAGTATTTT. Translating gives CASSGQADTQYF.

At least ten counts were recorded for this clone. The gene calls are TRBV27 and TRBJ2-5; 10 nucleotides match TRBD1. J gave up 1 base and V 4 bases, and 3 bases lay outside the gene matches. The CDR3 has 15 amino acids. CDR1 is MNHEY and CDR2 is SMNVEV in the germline V gene (reference sequence). The DNA of the CDR3 is TGTGCCAGCAGTTCCGGGACAGGGGCCCAAGAGACCCAGTACTTC. It specifies CASSSGTGAQETQYF.